Given below is one T cell receptor beta chain in context. Its antigen is unidentified. The source of the sample is a study of metastatic and nonmetastatic thyroid tumors. Study-wide background: Patients with malignant and benign thyroid disease provided blood and tumor or nodule tissue, whose repertoires were compared. Regarding the study as a whole: Reports indicated that malignant thyroid tumors showed significantly higher TCR beta diversity than benign nodules did, in blood and tumor.

Source study methods: Clinicopathological groups of papillary thyroid cancer showed CDR3 differences that were used to build a distant-metastasis classifier. MiXCR reprocessed the PCR reads for TCRdb. For this entry, the V and J calls and clone size follow TCRdb and not the study's own pipeline. Of around 18,000 clones in the sample, 34% are singletons; the top ten hold 17%. V was shortened by 7 bases and J by 7 bases, with 14 bases between the two germline ends. CDR3 length equals 13 residues. Per germline, CDR1 SGHRS and CDR2 YFSETQ. No treatment of any kind had been given to any patient before thyroid surgery.

Input material: tumor tissue. The origin of this receptor is a female donor with papillary thyroid cancer or a benign thyroid nodule (not recorded which). Some clones in this sample may be carry-over from other donors' samples. This chain connects TRBV5-1 to TRBJ2-2; D might be TRBD1 (5 bases). For the CDR3, the DNA is TGCGCCAGCTGGGGCGTCTTGGACGGGGAGCTGTTTTTT. Translated, it gives CASWGVLDGELFF.